The TCR beta chain described here comes from a study of radiation and T cells in renal cell carcinoma. Treatment here: 15 Gy SBRT to primary tumor, nephrectomy 4 weeks later. Nephrectomy followed 15 Gy stereotactic body radiation by 4 weeks. The tumor was a clear cell renal cell carcinoma. Points from the study as a whole: Top tumor clonotypes rose in blood 2 weeks post-radiation, then contracted.

TCRdb's table, derived via immunoSEQ multiplex PCR, lists solely in-frame clones and lacks some. The sample contains under 20,000 clones, roughly 64% of which appear only once. With respect to this clone: What it binds is unknown.

Looked up from germline, CDR1 is SGHNT and CDR2 is YYREEE (reference sequence). CDR3 length: 15 residues. The ends were cut back, 0 bases at V and 5 bases at J, with 14 bases in the middle. This TCR derives from a woman aged 70-85 years with renal cell carcinoma. Source: tumor tissue, taken from a patient whose treatment included radiotherapy and nephrectomy. The rearrangement joins TRBV5-4 to TRBJ2-5, with TRBD2 as a possible D gene (5 bases). The chain's CDR3 is CASSLGPSRVETQYF. The DNA of the CDR3 is TGTGCCAGCAGCTTGGGGCCTAGCCGAGTGGAGACCCAGTACTTC.